This TCR beta chain was observed in a study of blood T cell repertoires in COVID-19. CDR1 is MNHEY, CDR2 SVGAGI, per germline. The ends lost 2 bases at V and 4 bases at J; junction bases unmatched: 3. CDR3 length: 15 amino acids. Clones were read by immunoSEQ multiplex PCR, and TCRdb kept only the in-frame ones, dropping some. In the table there are approximately 140,000 clones, over 80% of which are singletons. Enrolment of Seattle patients took place during active infection, and they were followed longitudinally. The sequencing sample was made of peripheral blood. The TCR sequence derives from a man aged 25-45 years with COVID-19, enrolled during active disease. This chain links TRBV6-5 with TRBJ1-3; 9 bases fit TRBD1. CDR3 bases: TGTGCCAGCAGTTACGTGACAGGGGGAGGAAACACCATATATTTT. Amino acid sequence: CASSYVTGGGNTIYF.